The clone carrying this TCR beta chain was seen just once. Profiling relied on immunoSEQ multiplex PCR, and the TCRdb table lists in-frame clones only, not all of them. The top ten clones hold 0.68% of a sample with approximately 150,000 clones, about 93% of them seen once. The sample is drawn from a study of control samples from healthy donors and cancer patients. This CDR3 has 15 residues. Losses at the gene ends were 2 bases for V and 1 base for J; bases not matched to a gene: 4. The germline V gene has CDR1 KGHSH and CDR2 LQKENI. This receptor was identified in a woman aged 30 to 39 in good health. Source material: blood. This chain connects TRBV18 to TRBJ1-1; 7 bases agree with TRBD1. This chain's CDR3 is CASSPRDSTNTEAFF. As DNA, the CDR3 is TGTGCCAGCTCACCAAGGGACAGTACGAACACTGAAGCTTTCTTT.